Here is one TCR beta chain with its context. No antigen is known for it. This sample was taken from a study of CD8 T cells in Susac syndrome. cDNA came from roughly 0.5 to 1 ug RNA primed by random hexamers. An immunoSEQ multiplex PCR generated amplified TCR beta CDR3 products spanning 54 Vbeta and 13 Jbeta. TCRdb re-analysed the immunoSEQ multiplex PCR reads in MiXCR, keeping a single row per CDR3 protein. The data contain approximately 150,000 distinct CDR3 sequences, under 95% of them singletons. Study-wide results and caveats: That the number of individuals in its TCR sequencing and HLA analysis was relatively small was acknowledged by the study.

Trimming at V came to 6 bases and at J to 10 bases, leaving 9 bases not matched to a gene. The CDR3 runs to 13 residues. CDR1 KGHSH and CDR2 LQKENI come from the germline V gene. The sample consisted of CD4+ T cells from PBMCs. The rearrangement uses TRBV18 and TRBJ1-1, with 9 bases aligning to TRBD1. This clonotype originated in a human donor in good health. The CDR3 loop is CASSRGQGEGAFF. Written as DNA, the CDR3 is TGTGCCAGCTCGAGGGGACAGGGCGAGGGAGCTTTCTTT.